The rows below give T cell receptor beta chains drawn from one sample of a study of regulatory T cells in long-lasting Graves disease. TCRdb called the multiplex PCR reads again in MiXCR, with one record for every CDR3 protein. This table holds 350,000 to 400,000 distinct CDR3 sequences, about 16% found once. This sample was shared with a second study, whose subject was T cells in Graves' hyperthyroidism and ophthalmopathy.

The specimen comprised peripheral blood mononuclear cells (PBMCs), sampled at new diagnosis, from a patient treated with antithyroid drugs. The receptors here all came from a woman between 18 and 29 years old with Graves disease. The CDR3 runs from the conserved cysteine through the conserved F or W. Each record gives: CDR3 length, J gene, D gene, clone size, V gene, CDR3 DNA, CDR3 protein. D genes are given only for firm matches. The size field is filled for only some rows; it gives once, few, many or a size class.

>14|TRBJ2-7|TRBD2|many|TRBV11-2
TGTGCCAGCAGGGATCTAGCGGGAGTCTACGAGCAGTACTTC
CASRDLAGVYEQYF
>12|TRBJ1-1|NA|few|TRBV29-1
TGCAGCGTTGTAGCAGGGGCCACTGAAGCTTTCTTT
CSVVAGATEAFF
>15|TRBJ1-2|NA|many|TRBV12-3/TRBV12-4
TGTGCCAGCTCCACCTTTGCTACGGGCGACTATGGCTACACCTTC
CASSTFATGDYGYTF
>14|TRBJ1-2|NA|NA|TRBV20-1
TGCAGTGCTAGAGATCTTGGGGATGTATATGGCTACACCTTC
CSARDLGDVYGYTF
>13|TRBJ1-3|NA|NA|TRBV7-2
TGTGCCAGCAGCGCGAGGTCAGGAAACACCATATATTTT
CASSARSGNTIYF
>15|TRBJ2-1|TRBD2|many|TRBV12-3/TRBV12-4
TGTGCCAGCAGTACGGTAACTAGCGGCGCAAATGAGCAGTTCTTC
CASSTVTSGANEQFF
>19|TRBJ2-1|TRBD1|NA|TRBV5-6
TGTGCCAGCAGCTCGAATCTAAATACCGGGACAGGCCCCTACAATGAGCAGTTCTTC
CASSSNLNTGTGPYNEQFF
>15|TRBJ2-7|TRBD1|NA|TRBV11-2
TGTGCCAGCAGCTTACTACAGGGGGGATCCTACGAGCAGTACTTC
CASSLLQGGSYEQYF
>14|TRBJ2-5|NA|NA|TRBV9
TGTGCCAGCAGCGGGGGCGGGGGACAAGAGACCCGGTACTTC
CASSGGGGQETRYF
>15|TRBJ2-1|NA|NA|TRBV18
TGTGCCAGCTCACCAGATCCAGGGACCTACAATGAGCAGTTCTTC
CASSPDPGTYNEQFF
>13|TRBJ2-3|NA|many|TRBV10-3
TGTGCCATCGAGTCGGGTATCACAGATACGCAGTATTTT
CAIESGITDTQYF
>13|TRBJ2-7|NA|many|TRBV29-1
TGCAGCGCACGGACAGACCTTCCCTACGAGCAGTACTTC
CSARTDLPYEQYF
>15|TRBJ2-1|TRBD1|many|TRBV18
TGTGCCAGCTCCCCGGGACAGGGTAATTACAATGAGCAGTTCTTC
CASSPGQGNYNEQFF
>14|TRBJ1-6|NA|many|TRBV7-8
TGTGCCAGCAGCTTAGTAGCAGAGAATTCACCCCTCCACTTT
CASSLVAENSPLHF
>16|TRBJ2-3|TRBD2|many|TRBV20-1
TGCAGTCCAAGGCACCCAGCGGGAGGGCCATCAGATACGCAGTATTTT
CSPRHPAGGPSDTQYF
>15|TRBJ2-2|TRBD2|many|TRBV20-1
TGCAGTGCTCGTAGACTAGCGGGGACACCCGGGGAGCTGTTTTTT
CSARRLAGTPGELFF
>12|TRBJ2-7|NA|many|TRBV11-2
TGTGCCAGCAGCTTAGCTCCCTACGAGCAGTACTTC
CASSLAPYEQYF
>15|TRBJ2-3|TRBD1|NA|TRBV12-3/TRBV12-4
TGTGCCAGCAGCCCGGGACAGGTCCTCACAGGTACGCAGTATTTT
CASSPGQVLTGTQYF
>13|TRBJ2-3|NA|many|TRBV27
TGTGCCAGCAGTTTTGCGGGACACCATACGCAGTATTTT
CASSFAGHHTQYF
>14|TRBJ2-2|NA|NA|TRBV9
TGTGCCAGCAGCGCGCGGGCAAACACCGGGGAGCTGTTTTTT
CASSARANTGELFF
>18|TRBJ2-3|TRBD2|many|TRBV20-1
TGCAGTGCTAGAGGGCCAGCGGGGGGGCGGTTATCTCCTAATACGCAGTATTTT
CSARGPAGGRLSPNTQYF
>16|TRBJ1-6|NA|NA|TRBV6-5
TGTGCCAGCAGTTACAGAACACCCAGGAGTGATTCACCCCTCCACTTT
CASSYRTPRSDSPLHF
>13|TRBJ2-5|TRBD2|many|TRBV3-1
TGTGCCACGAGCGGGGGGGCTAGGGAGACCCAGTACTTC
CATSGGARETQYF
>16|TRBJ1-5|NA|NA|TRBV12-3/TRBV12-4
TGTGCCAGCAGTTTAGGGCAGTCTTATAGCAATCAGCCCCAGCATTTT
CASSLGQSYSNQPQHF
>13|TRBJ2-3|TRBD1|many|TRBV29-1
TGCAGCGTCTCGGGACAGGGGGGGGATACGCAGTATTTT
CSVSGQGGDTQYF
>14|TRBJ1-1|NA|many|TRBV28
TGTGCCAGCAGCCAACCCTTGGTGAACACTGAAGCTTTCTTT
CASSQPLVNTEAFF
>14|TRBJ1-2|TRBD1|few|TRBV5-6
TGTGCCAGCAGCGCCGGGACAGGGCAGGATGGCTACACCTTC
CASSAGTGQDGYTF
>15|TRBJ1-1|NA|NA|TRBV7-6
TGTGCCAGCAGCCCCGGGACTCCCGGGAACACTGAAGCTTTCTTT
CASSPGTPGNTEAFF
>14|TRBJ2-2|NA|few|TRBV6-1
TGTGCCAGCAGTGAATGGGGGGACACCGGGGAGCTGTTTTTT
CASSEWGDTGELFF
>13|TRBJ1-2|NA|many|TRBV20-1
TGCAGTGCTAGAGATCTTGATGCCTATGGCTACACCTTC
CSARDLDAYGYTF
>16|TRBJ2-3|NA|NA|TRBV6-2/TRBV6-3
TGTGCCAGCAGCCAGGGCTCCCCTTTTAGCACAGATACGCAGTATTTT
CASSQGSPFSTDTQYF
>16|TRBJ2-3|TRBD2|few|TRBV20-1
TGCAGTGCCGCCCCCATAGCGGGAGTGCTCGGAGATACGCAGTATTTT
CSAAPIAGVLGDTQYF
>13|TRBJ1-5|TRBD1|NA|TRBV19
TGTGCCTCAGGGAGGCAGGGGGATCAGCCCCAGCATTTT
CASGRQGDQPQHF
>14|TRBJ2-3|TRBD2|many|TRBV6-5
TGTGCCAGCAGTTACGCGGGAGGTCTCAATGCGCAGTATTTT
CASSYAGGLNAQYF
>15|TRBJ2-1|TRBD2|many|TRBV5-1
TGCGCCAGCAGCCCGGGACTAGCGGTGGGGAATGAGCAGTTCTTC
CASSPGLAVGNEQFF
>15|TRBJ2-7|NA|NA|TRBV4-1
TGCGCCAGCAGCCCCCGGGACGCCGAATCCTACGAGCAGTACTTC
CASSPRDAESYEQYF
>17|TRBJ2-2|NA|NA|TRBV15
TGTGCCACCAGCAGAGATCTTAGTGGGCCCAACACCGGGGAGCTGTTTTTT
CATSRDLSGPNTGELFF
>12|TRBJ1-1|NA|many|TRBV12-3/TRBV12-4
TGTGCCAGCAGTTTAGGGTGGACTGAAGCTTTCTTT
CASSLGWTEAFF
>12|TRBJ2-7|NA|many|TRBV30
TGTGCCTGGAGTCACCGGACCTTGGGGCAGTACTTC
CAWSHRTLGQYF
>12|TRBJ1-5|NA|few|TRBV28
TGTGCCAGCGCGGTGACGAATCAGCCCCAGCATTTT
CASAVTNQPQHF
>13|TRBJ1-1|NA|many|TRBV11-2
TGTGCCAGCAGCCTCTACGGGGGGGCCGAAGCTTTCTTT
CASSLYGGAEAFF
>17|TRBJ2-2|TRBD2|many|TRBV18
TGTGCCAGCTCACCGAAAGCGGGAGGGCCTCGCACCGGGGAGCTGTTTTTT
CASSPKAGGPRTGELFF
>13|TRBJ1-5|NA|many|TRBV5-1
TGCGCCAGCAGGGGGGAGGTCAATCAGCCCCAGCATTTT
CASRGEVNQPQHF
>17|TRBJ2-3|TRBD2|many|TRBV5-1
TGCGCCAGCAGCCAGGGACTAGCGGGGGGTAGCACAGATACGCAGTATTTT
CASSQGLAGGSTDTQYF
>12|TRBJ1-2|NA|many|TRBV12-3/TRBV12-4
TGTGCCAGCAGTTTGACAGACTATGGCTACACCTTC
CASSLTDYGYTF
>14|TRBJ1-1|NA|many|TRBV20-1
TGCAGTGCTAGAGATTACCGGGGCGCCACTGAAGCTTTCTTT
CSARDYRGATEAFF
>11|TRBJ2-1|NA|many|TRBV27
TGTGCCAGCAGTGGGGGCGATGAGCAGTTCTTC
CASSGGDEQFF